Shown below are 32 T cell receptor beta chains from a single sample sequenced in a study of low-dose radiotherapy and immunotherapy resistance in tumors (dated by TCRdb to between 2021 and 2024). In light of the paper, this sample's time point label describes: before trial treatment. Instrument on record: Illumina HiSeq 2500. Superscript III and a set of TRAV- and TRBV-specific primers were used to synthesize first-strand cDNA, so that both TCRalpha and TCRbeta chains were covered. TCRs were amplified with Phusion for about 18 PCR cycles using a constant-region primer together with the adapter attached to the V primers. TCRdb reanalyzed the raw reads on its own, using fastp at Q25 for trimming and MiXCR for clone calling, and kept in-frame beta chains. Entries are consolidated by CDR3 protein sequence, retaining the most common genes and DNA. The sample data list some 82,000 distinct CDR3 sequences, and approximately 17% of these were observed just once. The ten biggest clones cover about 5.5% of the sample.

Source: PBMCs, taken before treatment. Receptor source: a male donor with prostate cancer.

This clonotype was seen at least ten times. The chain employs TRBV5-1 and TRBJ2-3; D not certain. Between the trimmed V and J ends, which lost 6 bases and 2 bases, there was a span of 10 bases. Per the germline V gene, CDR1 is SGHRS and CDR2 is YFSETQ. The CDR3 extends over 13 amino acids. The CDR3: CASKSENTDTQYF. The DNA of the CDR3 is TGCGCCAGCAAGTCAGAGAACACAGATACGCAGTATTTT.

Many counts were recorded for this clonotype. The chain links TRBV2 to TRBJ2-7; D gene uncertain. This CDR3 has 11 amino acids. Germline CDR1 is SNHLY and CDR2 is FYNNEI. V lost 6 bases to trimming and J lost 0 bases, with 3 bases between them. The CDR3 nucleotides read TGTGCCAGCAGAGGCTCCTACGAGCAGTACTTC. Translating gives CASRGSYEQYF.

In its sample, this clonotype was seen many times. This CDR3 reads CASTPPSGTGGEQYF. CDR3 nucleotides: TGTGCCAGCACCCCGCCCTCCGGGACAGGCGGCGAGCAGTACTTC. The V call is TRBV7-9, the J call TRBJ2-7; the match to TRBD1 covers 8 bases. CDR3 length equals 15 residues. V gave up 7 bases and J gave up 6 bases; unmatched junction bases: 14. The V gene's germline CDR1 is SEHNR and CDR2 FQNEAQ (reference sequence).

This clonotype was seen ten or more times. The rearrangement links TRBV20-1 to TRBJ2-7; possible D gene TRBD1, 6 bases. This CDR3 region has 14 residues. Germline V gives CDR1 DFQATT, CDR2 SNEGSKA (reference sequence). The V and J ends lost 0 bases and 7 bases respectively, with 16 bases between them. The DNA of the CDR3 is TGCAGTGCTAGAGATATTAACGTGAGGGGGGAGCAGTACTTC. Protein product: CSARDINVRGEQYF.

Comments on this clonotype: Here the CDR3 omits its conserved ending phenylalanine or tryptophan, so a read error is the likely source. The limits of the CDR3 on the DNA are not certain, so only TCRdb's listed CDR3 is given. This rearrangement joins TRBV20-1 to TRBJ2-7. Germline lookup yields CDR1 DFQATT and CDR2 SNEGSKA (reference sequence). The CDR3 has 8 amino acids, counting both end residues. The CDR3 region is CSARDSQG.

Turning to this clonotype: A far larger clone is only one base removed, so a read error is likely. The chain uses TRBV13 and TRBJ2-2, with D maybe TRBD2 (5 bases). This CDR3 spans 15 amino acids. Trimming left V 3 bases short and J 1 base short, with 9 bases between. Germline lookup yields CDR1 PRHDT and CDR2 FYEKMQ (reference sequence). CDR3 in amino acids: CASSFSEGNTGELFF. Here the CDR3 DNA reads TGTGCCAGCAGCTTTAGCGAGGGGAACACCGGGGAGCTGTTTTTT.

This clonotype was seen ten or more times. The chain employs TRBV6-2 or TRBV6-3 and TRBJ2-1; 7 positions agree with TRBD2. V lost 6 bases, J lost 4 bases, and 12 bases stayed unmatched. The CDR3 consists of 16 residues. The germline CDR1 and CDR2 sequences are MNHEY and SVGEGT. CDR3 amino acids: CASRDQRGAGYNEQFF. DNA of the CDR3: TGTGCCAGCAGAGACCAGCGGGGTGCGGGTTACAATGAGCAGTTCTTC.

The chain is built from TRBV3-1 and TRBJ2-7; 15 bases map to TRBD2. The ends lost 4 bases at V and 2 bases at J; junction bases unmatched: 12. Germline V gene data show CDR1 as LGHDT and CDR2 as YNNKEL (reference sequence). The CDR3 length is 19 residues. The CDR3: CASSPYLGLAGGGTYEQYF. The CDR3 region has the DNA TGTGCCAGCAGCCCATATCTGGGACTAGCGGGGGGCGGAACCTACGAGCAGTACTTC.

This clonotype has at least ten counts. The chain carries TRBV12-3 or TRBV12-4 and TRBJ1-3; perhaps TRBD1 as D (6 bases). With 7 bases removed from V and 0 bases from J, the gap between germline ends came to 16 bases. The CDR3 is 16 amino acids. CDR3 in amino acids: CASNLGTPSSGNTIYF. CDR3 DNA: TGTGCCAGCAATCTAGGGACACCGAGCTCTGGAAACACCATATATTTT.

In its sample, this clonotype was seen many times. V usage is TRBV29-1 and J usage is TRBJ1-1; no clear D. V dropped 4 bases and J dropped 4 bases, with 10 bases sitting between them. Looked up from germline, CDR1 is SQVTM and CDR2 is ANQGSEA. CDR3 length equals 12 residues. CDR3 loop: CSVGTARTEAFF. In DNA, the CDR3 is TGCAGCGTTGGGACGGCTCGCACTGAAGCTTTCTTT.

This clonotype was counted at least ten times. The J gene is TRBJ1-2, the V gene TRBV3-1, with a weak D call TRBD1 (5 bases). Germline CDR1 reads LGHDT; CDR2 reads YNNKEL (reference sequence). The germline V and J ends were trimmed by 4 bases and 0 bases, with 12 bases remaining between them. This CDR3 has 15 amino acids. CDR3 in DNA: TGTGCCAGCAGCCCCCGGGGCAGCCCTAACTATGGCTACACCTTC. Its translation: CASSPRGSPNYGYTF.

This clonotype was counted ten times or more. This chain links TRBV7-6 with TRBJ2-5, with D hard to call. The germline V and J ends were trimmed by 2 bases and 5 bases, with 6 bases remaining between them. Germline assignment: CDR1 SGHVS and CDR2 FNYEAQ. This CDR3 spans 12 amino acids. CDR3 sequence (DNA): TGTGCCAGCAGCTTAACTGACGAGACCCAGTACTTC. Its protein is CASSLTDETQYF.

Notes on this clonotype: This likely came from a read error, as a far larger clone is one base away. The chain carries TRBV7-3 and TRBJ2-3; TRBD2 matches 12 bases. This CDR3 is 18 amino acids long. Germline assignment: CDR1 SGHTA and CDR2 FQGTGA. After removal of 0 bases from V and 2 bases from J, the junction contained 6 bases not matched to a gene. CDR3 coding DNA: TGTGCCAGCAGCTTAACCCTCCGACTAGCGGGAGCCACAGATACGCAGTATTTT. As protein: CASSLTLRLAGATDTQYF.

This clonotype was seen ten or more times. This chain uses TRBV19 with TRBJ2-1; TRBD2 is a possible D gene (6 bases). The CDR3 runs 14 residues. Germline assignment: CDR1 LNHDA and CDR2 SQIVND (reference sequence). Trimming pared 5 bases from V and 6 bases from J, leaving 14 bases between. In nucleotides, the CDR3 is TGTGCCAGTAGTTTCCGACTGGGGGGCAATGAGCAGTTCTTC. Residues: CASSFRLGGNEQFF.

This clonotype was seen many times. DNA of the CDR3: TGTGCCAGCAGCCCGGGAGGTTCAGGGCAAGAGACCCAGTACTTC. Translation: CASSPGGSGQETQYF. The chain links TRBV5-4 to TRBJ2-5; 7 positions match TRBD2. V shed 4 bases and J 2 bases; nucleotides not matched to a gene: 8. Germline lookup yields CDR1 SGHNT and CDR2 YYREEE (reference sequence). The CDR3 contains 15 residues.

This clonotype was recorded at least ten times. The CDR3 coding sequence is TGTGCCTGGACCCCAGTGGGGACAGGGGGCGCCGGGATATATGGCTACACCTTC. This encodes CAWTPVGTGGAGIYGYTF. The chain links TRBV30 to TRBJ1-2; TRBD1 matches at 12 bases. Germline lookup yields CDR1 GTSNPN and CDR2 SVGIG (reference sequence). The CDR3 has 18 residues. Unmatched junction bases numbered 17, after V lost 4 bases and J lost 5 bases. The full variable domain, with the rest looked up from reference TRBV30 and TRBJ1-2, is SQTIHQWPATLVQPVGSPLSLECTVEGTSNPNLYWYRQAAGRGLQLLFYSVGIGQISSEVPQNLSASRPQDRQFILSSKKLLLSDSGFYLCAWTPVGTGGAGIYGYTFGSGTRLTVV.

With regard to this clonotype: A single base is all that separates this from a far larger clone, so a read error is likely. The chain carries TRBV12-3 or TRBV12-4 and TRBJ2-1; D is perhaps TRBD2 (6 bases). This CDR3 is built from 14 residues. Trimming shortened V by 6 bases and J by 8 bases, and 17 bases separated the two germline ends. CDR3 sequence: CASSQYDQRDEQFF. Written as DNA, the CDR3 is TGTGCCAGCAGCCAATATGACCAGCGGGATGAGCAGTTCTTC.

The sample holds many counts of this clonotype. V and J are TRBV6-6 and TRBJ1-3; D gene ambiguous. Germline V gives CDR1 MNHNY, CDR2 SVGAGI (reference sequence). This CDR3 spans 18 amino acids. The V end lost 0 bases, the J end lost 2 bases, and 17 bases lay between the germline ends. CDR3 coding DNA: TGTGCCAGCAGTTACTCTCATGACACCGGCGGCCCTGGAAACACCATATATTTT. Translating gives CASSYSHDTGGPGNTIYF.

This sequence joins TRBV29-1 and TRBJ2-1; D ambiguous. Trimming pared 2 bases from V and 6 bases from J, leaving 14 bases between. The CDR3 spans 14 residues. The germline V gene encodes CDR1 SQVTM and CDR2 ANQGSEA. The CDR3 nucleotides are TGCAGCGTTGAAAATGTAAGGACCCGCAATGAGCAGTTCTTC. Its translation: CSVENVRTRNEQFF.

This clonotype was counted many times. This chain links TRBV4-3 with TRBJ1-2; 7 nucleotides line up with TRBD1. CDR3 length: 15 residues. The germline CDR1 and CDR2 sequences are LGHNA and YSLEER. V gave up 0 bases and J gave up 8 bases; unmatched junction bases: 9. CDR3: CASSQDLRQGYGYTF. CDR3 nucleotide sequence: TGCGCCAGCAGCCAAGATCTCCGACAGGGCTACGGCTACACCTTC.

This clonotype was observed many times. The rearrangement links TRBV28 to TRBJ1-1; the D gene is possibly TRBD1 (5 bases). This CDR3 comprises 16 residues. The germline CDR1 and CDR2 sequences are MDHEN and SYDVKM. V was shortened by 7 bases and J by 1 base, with 19 bases between the two germline ends. CDR3 protein: CASIAPGQTKNTEAFF. In DNA, the CDR3 is TGTGCCAGCATCGCCCCAGGGCAGACTAAGAACACTGAAGCTTTCTTT.

A remark on this clonotype: This may be a read error: a much more frequent sequence differs by one nucleotide. V and J are TRBV30 and TRBJ2-7; a possible D gene is TRBD1 (6 bases). The V end lost 4 bases, the J end lost 3 bases, and 10 bases lay between the germline ends. Germline V gene data show CDR1 as GTSNPN and CDR2 as SVGIG (reference sequence). The CDR3 has 12 residues. This CDR3 reads CAWNRDNYEQYF. The CDR3 region has the DNA TGTGCCTGGAACAGGGACAACTACGAGCAGTACTTC.

This clonotype was counted many times. This chain links TRBV25-1 with TRBJ1-4, with D possibly being TRBD1 (6 bases). Germline V gene sequence: CDR1 MGHDK, CDR2 SYGVNS. The CDR3 contains 14 residues. Trimming shortened V by 2 bases and J by 6 bases, and 10 bases separated the two germline ends. CDR3 loop: CASSETGTHEKLFF. DNA for the CDR3: TGTGCCAGCAGTGAAACAGGGACCCATGAAAAACTGTTTTTT.

This clonotype occurred many times. The genes are TRBV5-6 and TRBJ2-2; a weak D match, TRBD2 (5 bases). Trimming stripped 5 bases from V and 7 bases from J, with 15 bases between. The CDR3 has 14 amino acids. Germline CDR1 reads SGHDT; CDR2 reads YYEEEE. In DNA form, the CDR3 reads TGTGCCAGCAGGGGAGCGGATGAAGACGGGGAGCTGTTTTTT. Protein sequence: CASRGADEDGELFF. Full variable domain (rest looked up from reference TRBV5-6 and TRBJ2-2): DAGVTQSPTHLIKTRGQQVTLRCSPKSGHDTVSWYQQALGQGPQFIFQYYEEEERQRGNFPDRFSGHQFPNYSSELNVNALLLGDSALYLCASRGADEDGELFFGEGSRLTVL.

This clonotype was recorded many times. The chain couples TRBV24-1 to TRBJ2-2; 7 positions match TRBD1. The CDR3 consists of 15 residues. Germline lookup yields CDR1 KGHDR and CDR2 SFDVKD. With 5 bases clipped from V and 4 bases from J, the junction kept 6 bases outside the gene matches. CDR3 coding DNA: TGTGCCACCAGTGTTGGCAGGGGGTTCACCGGGGAGCTGTTTTTT. Protein sequence: CATSVGRGFTGELFF.

This clonotype was observed at least ten times. This chain links TRBV6-6 with TRBJ2-5; 10 bases map to TRBD1. The V gene's germline CDR1 is MNHNY and CDR2 SVGAGI (reference sequence). The V gene end was trimmed by 5 bases and the J gene end by 5 bases; junction bases not matched to a gene: 2. CDR3 length equals 13 residues. The CDR3 DNA reads TGTGCCAGCAGTGACAGGGGGCCGGAGACCCAGTACTTC. This encodes CASSDRGPETQYF.

There are many counts of this clonotype. The chain recombines TRBV9 with TRBJ2-1, with TRBD2 matching 8 bases. The CDR3 has 15 amino acids. Germline assignment: CDR1 SGDLS and CDR2 YYNGEE. V shed 4 bases and J 7 bases; nucleotides not matched to a gene: 10. CDR3 sequence: CASSQMPGGPNEQFF. The CDR3 DNA reads TGTGCCAGCAGCCAAATGCCGGGAGGGCCGAATGAGCAGTTCTTC.

In this sample, this clonotype turned up many times. The chain has TRBV6-5 and TRBJ1-1; perhaps TRBD1 as D (5 bases). The CDR3 is made up of 14 amino acids. From germline, CDR1 is MNHEY and CDR2 SVGAGI. V was clipped by 6 bases and J by 4 bases, with 15 bases between them. The CDR3, as DNA: TGTGCCAGCAGCCTGGGACCCCTGTCCACTGAAGCTTTCTTT. This sequence encodes CASSLGPLSTEAFF.

This clonotype was detected many times. J is TRBJ2-5 and V is TRBV5-4; the D gene is possibly TRBD1 (6 bases). The CDR3 contains 15 residues. V shed 2 bases and J shed 5 bases, with 16 bases lying between them. Germline assignment: CDR1 SGHNT and CDR2 YYREEE (reference sequence). CDR3 DNA sequence: TGTGCCAGCAGCTTACCAGGGGCTCATGTCGAGACCCAGTACTTC. Protein sequence: CASSLPGAHVETQYF.

The chain combines TRBV6-1 with TRBJ2-1, with TRBD1 identical over 10 bases. Germline CDR1 reads MNHNS; CDR2 reads SASEGT. The CDR3 is 15 residues long. Trimming at V came to 5 bases and at J to 4 bases, leaving 5 bases not matched to a gene. CDR3 in amino acids: CASSRQGARYNEQFF. In DNA form, the CDR3 reads TGTGCCAGCAGTCGACAGGGGGCACGGTACAATGAGCAGTTCTTC.

This clonotype was seen repeatedly, ten times or more. The J gene is TRBJ2-2, the V gene TRBV20-1; 8 bases match TRBD2. CDR1 is DFQATT and CDR2 is SNEGSKA in the germline V gene (reference sequence). The CDR3 sequence is 16 residues long. The junction had 8 bases not matched to a gene; V was cut back by 4 bases and J by 1 base. The CDR3 DNA reads as TGCAGTGCTAAGGGCATAGCGGGACAGAACACCGGGGAGCTGTTTTTT. Translated, it gives CSAKGIAGQNTGELFF.

This clonotype showed up many times. The gene calls are TRBV6-2 or TRBV6-3 and TRBJ1-1, with D possibly TRBD1 on 6 matching bases. The germline V gene has CDR1 MNHEY and CDR2 SVGEGT. The CDR3 sequence is 16 residues long. Trimming shortened V by 3 bases and J by 0 bases, and 14 bases separated the two germline ends. CDR3 region: CASSYSGGAMNTEAFF. The CDR3 DNA is TGTGCCAGCAGTTATTCGGGGGGCGCGATGAACACTGAAGCTTTCTTT.